A selection of T cell receptor beta chains follows, all from one sample in a study of Graves' ophthalmopathy and Graves' hyperthyroidism. MiXCR, run by TCRdb on the multiplex PCR reads, gives a single entry per CDR3 protein. The table records around 670,000 distinct CDR3 sequences, roughly 40% of them present only once. The source material was peripheral blood. The source is an adult man with Graves' ophthalmopathy. Each CDR3 is given with its conserved first and last residue. A D gene is named only where the DNA matches it firmly. Only some rows state a clone size, as once, few, many or a class for expanded clones.

d_gene	abundance	v_gene	j_gene	CDR3aa	CDR3nt
TRBD2	-	TRBV25-1	TRBJ2-1	CASSERDRPSGRAHEQFF	TGTGCCAGCAGTGAACGGGACCGGCCGAGCGGGAGGGCCCATGAGCAGTTCTTC
TRBD1	-	TRBV7-6	TRBJ2-2	CASTDTGEGGTGELFF	TGTGCCAGCACCGATACAGGGGAAGGTGGCACCGGGGAGCTGTTTTTT
-	many	TRBV20-1	TRBJ1-6	CSASGLTNSPLHF	TGCAGTGCTTCCGGGCTAACCAATTCACCCCTCCACTTT
-	-	TRBV5-1	TRBJ2-7	CASSLEEETNSYEQYF	TGCGCCAGCAGCTTGGAAGAAGAAACAAACTCCTACGAGCAGTACTTC
-	many	TRBV29-1	TRBJ1-2	CSVGGLRYGYTF	TGCAGCGTGGGGGGACTGAGATATGGCTACACCTTC
TRBD1	-	TRBV29-1	TRBJ1-1	CSQDYQGGTEAFF	TGCAGCCAAGATTACCAGGGGGGTACTGAAGCTTTCTTT
-	-	TRBV6-4	TRBJ2-7	CASSRTGAGQYF	TGTGCCAGCAGCCGAACAGGCGCCGGGCAGTACTTC
-	-	TRBV20-1	TRBJ1-5	CSARGGAQETQHF	TGCAGTGCTAGAGGCGGGGCCCAAGAGACCCAGCATTTT
-	-	TRBV9	TRBJ2-5	CASSVGSNRETQYF	TGTGCCAGCAGCGTAGGAAGTAATAGGGAGACCCAGTACTTC
TRBD1	-	TRBV2	TRBJ2-6	CASSEGGRDRGPESSGANVLTF	TGTGCCAGCAGTGAAGGCGGTCGGGACAGGGGGCCCGAAAGCTCTGGGGCCAACGTCCTGACTTTC
-	many	TRBV7-9	TRBJ2-6	CASSQDGFGANVLTF	TGTGCCAGCAGCCAAGATGGCTTTGGGGCCAACGTCCTGACTTTC
TRBD1	-	TRBV15	TRBJ1-5	CATSRERDRGDEHF	TGTGCCACCAGCAGAGAGCGGGACAGGGGCGACGAGCATTTT
TRBD1	few	TRBV7-3	TRBJ2-7	CASSYTGQGLGEQYF	TGTGCCAGCAGCTACACGGGACAGGGCTTGGGGGAGCAGTACTTC
-	once	TRBV10-3	TRBJ2-7	CAISGFAYEQYF	TGTGCCATCAGTGGATTTGCCTACGAGCAGTACTTC
TRBD1	few	TRBV20-1	TRBJ2-7	CSAFFGTVVYEQYF	TGCAGTGCCTTCTTCGGGACAGTGGTCTACGAGCAGTACTTC
-	-	TRBV6-1	TRBJ2-6	CASSSSGAGANVLTF	TGTGCCAGCAGTTCCTCAGGGGCTGGGGCCAACGTCCTGACTTTC
TRBD2	many	TRBV7-6	TRBJ2-5	CASSFLGTSGGTIQETQYF	TGTGCCAGCAGCTTTCTCGGGACTAGCGGGGGGACAATTCAAGAGACCCAGTACTTC
-	-	TRBV9	TRBJ2-2	CASSSSSNTGELFF	TGTGCCAGCAGCTCGTCTTCAAACACCGGGGAGCTGTTTTTT
-	-	TRBV7-2	TRBJ2-5	CASSRDESPQETQYF	TGTGCCAGCAGCCGCGATGAGAGTCCTCAAGAGACCCAGTACTTC
-	-	TRBV30	TRBJ1-1	CAWSRVTEAFF	TGTGCCTGGAGTAGAGTCACTGAAGCTTTCTTT
TRBD1	-	TRBV2	TRBJ2-5	CASSARTGGTQYF	TGTGCCAGCAGTGCTAGGACAGGGGGGACCCAGTACTTC
-	-	TRBV10-3	TRBJ2-2	CAIMGRDPGELLF	TGTGCCATCATGGGGCGGGACCCCGGGGAGCTGCTTTTT
-	many	TRBV29-1	TRBJ1-1	CSVDGGNTEAFF	TGCAGCGTTGATGGGGGGAACACTGAAGCTTTCTTT
-	once	TRBV20-1	TRBJ2-7	CSASPTASYERYF	TGCAGTGCCTCTCCGACGGCCTCCTACGAGCGGTACTTC
-	-	TRBV20-1	TRBJ1-6	CSARDFTPQVSYNSPLHF	TGCAGTGCTAGAGATTTTACCCCACAGGTCTCCTATAATTCACCCCTCCACTTT
-	many	TRBV2	TRBJ1-1	CASTPRSVNTEAFF	TGTGCCAGCACCCCCCGGTCGGTGAACACTGAAGCTTTCTTT
-	few	TRBV10-3	TRBJ1-2	CASSYWVCVYREVGYTF	TGTGCCAGCAGTTACTGGGTATGCGTGTACAGGGAGGTTGGCTACACCTTC
-	-	TRBV7-9	TRBJ1-2	CASSPKSVGLGYGYTF	TGTGCCAGCAGCCCAAAGAGTGTGGGTTTAGGCTATGGCTACACCTTC
-	once	TRBV5-5	TRBJ2-7	CASSLQGIVVYEQYF	TGTGCCAGCAGCTTGCAGGGGATCGTAGTTTACGAGCAGTACTTC
-	many	TRBV25-1	TRBJ1-1	CASSVSRGADTEAFF	TGTGCCAGCAGTGTTTCTCGGGGCGCAGACACTGAAGCTTTCTTT
-	many	TRBV20-1	TRBJ1-1	CSASDGRKAFF	TGCAGTGCTAGCGACGGCCGCAAAGCTTTCTTT
-	many	TRBV15	TRBJ2-7	CATSNQDREQYF	TGTGCCACCAGCAACCAGGATCGCGAGCAGTACTTC
-	-	TRBV20-1	TRBJ2-7	CSARRRFSYEQYF	TGCAGTGCTAGACGCAGGTTCTCCTACGAGCAGTACTTC
-	many	TRBV15	TRBJ2-5	CATSRVLADGTQYF	TGTGCCACCAGCAGAGTACTAGCCGATGGGACCCAGTACTTC
TRBD1	many	TRBV29-1	TRBJ1-2	CSVATGEFYGYTF	TGCAGCGTTGCAACAGGGGAGTTTTATGGCTACACCTTC
-	few	TRBV6-5	TRBJ1-1	CATYGARAQDTEAFF	TGTGCCACTTACGGGGCAAGGGCGCAAGACACTGAAGCTTTCTTT
-	-	TRBV2	TRBJ1-6	CASSLRNSYNSPLHF	TGTGCCAGCAGTTTACGGAACTCCTATAATTCACCCCTCCACTTT
-	-	TRBV29-1	TRBJ2-6	CSVTALGANVLTF	TGCAGCGTTACCGCCTTAGGGGCCAACGTCCTGACTTTC
TRBD1	-	TRBV20-1	TRBJ1-6	CSAGDRAHSPLHF	TGCAGTGCTGGGGACAGGGCCCATTCACCCCTCCACTTT
-	few	TRBV7-8	TRBJ1-2	CASSLGAEVSYGYTF	TGTGCCAGCAGCTTAGGGGCCGAAGTTAGCTATGGCTACACCTTC
TRBD1	many	TRBV7-6	TRBJ1-1	CASSLEGRGSTEAFF	TGTGCCAGCAGCTTAGAGGGCAGGGGGAGCACTGAAGCTTTCTTT
TRBD1	-	TRBV29-1	TRBJ2-1	CSVAEQGAGGQFF	TGCAGCGTTGCCGAACAGGGGGCGGGTGGGCAGTTCTTC
-	-	TRBV25-1	TRBJ1-6	CASSEWSRSPLHF	TGTGCCAGCAGTGAATGGAGCCGTTCACCCCTCCACTTT
-	many	TRBV20-1	TRBJ1-1	CSASSGKVTEAFF	TGCAGTGCTAGTTCGGGTAAGGTCACTGAAGCTTTCTTT
-	-	TRBV10-3	TRBJ1-2	CASSLKGPRGSYGYTF	TGTGCCAGCAGTTTAAAGGGACCCCGGGGGAGCTATGGCTACACCTTC
-	-	TRBV10-3	TRBJ2-5	CAISESGAQEKQYF	TGTGCCATCAGTGAGTCGGGGGCCCAAGAGAAACAGTACTTC
TRBD1	few	TRBV11-2	TRBJ1-2	CASSPAWDRDSNYGYTF	TGTGCCAGCAGCCCAGCCTGGGACAGGGATTCTAACTATGGCTACACCTTC